This T cell receptor (beta chain) was sequenced for a study of shared clonotypes between healthy human individuals. Study-wide points: The donor pool, a small one, limited the genetic and exposure-history diversity represented.

On this clone itself: The antigen is not known.

The authors ran unsorted PBMC replicate PCRs on 300 ng DNA, approximately 31,000 T cell genomes. The authors sequenced unsorted PBMC DNA on ten immunoSEQ deep assay plates. Generated by immunoSEQ multiplex PCR, the TCRdb table keeps only in-frame clones and is missing some. The table shows 550,000 to 600,000 clones, with around 78% occurring only once. The sequence was obtained from a woman aged 40 to 50 in good health. Some clones in this sample may be carry-over from other donors' samples. The sample taken for sequencing was PBMCs.

The CDR3 region has the DNA TGCGCCAGCAGCTCACAGGACCCAACCACCGGGGAGCTGTTTTTT. It yields the protein CASSSQDPTTGELFF. This sequence joins TRBV5-1 and TRBJ2-2; tentatively, D is TRBD1 (5 bases). Looked up from germline, CDR1 is SGHRS and CDR2 is YFSETQ. The V end was cut by 3 bases, the J end by 4 bases, with 13 bases between. This CDR3 is built from 15 residues.